The clone carrying this T cell receptor beta chain was seen only once. Original handling: Reference gene primer amplification in the assay estimated nucleated cell counts. Produced via immunoSEQ multiplex PCR; TCRdb's table is partial and in-frame only. For V, J and clone size, that table is used; D and trimming come from the DNA. The sample contains fewer than 95,000 clones, 74% of which appear only once. The sample originates from a study of blood T cell repertoires in COVID-19. Study-wide background: Samples of COVID-19 (acute and convalescent) were obtained from the United States, Italy and Spain. T cells, B-cell-depleted T cells, or PBMCs provided the cDNA or gDNA that served as material.

There are 15 residues in the CDR3. Between the trimmed V and J ends, which lost 5 bases and 3 bases, there was a span of 17 bases. The germline gives CDR1 SGHAT, CDR2 FQNNGV. The receptor was derived from a man in his 70s with COVID-19, enrolled during active disease. The sequenced sample consisted of peripheral blood. V usage is TRBV11-2 and J usage is TRBJ2-7, with D possibly matching TRBD1 (6 bases). DNA of the CDR3: TGTGCCAGCAGCCCTAGTACAGGGACCTACTACGAGCAGTACTTC. Translation gives CASSPSTGTYYEQYF.